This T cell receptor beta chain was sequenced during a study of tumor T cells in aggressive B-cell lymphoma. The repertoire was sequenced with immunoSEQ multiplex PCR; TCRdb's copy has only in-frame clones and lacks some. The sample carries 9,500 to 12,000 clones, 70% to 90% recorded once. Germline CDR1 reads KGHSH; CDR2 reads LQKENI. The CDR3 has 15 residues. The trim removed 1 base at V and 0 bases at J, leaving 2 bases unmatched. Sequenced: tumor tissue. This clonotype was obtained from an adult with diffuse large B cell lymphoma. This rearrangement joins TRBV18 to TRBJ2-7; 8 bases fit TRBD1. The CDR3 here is CASSPLTGVSYEQYF. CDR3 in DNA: TGTGCCAGCTCACCACTGACAGGGGTCTCCTACGAGCAGTACTTC.